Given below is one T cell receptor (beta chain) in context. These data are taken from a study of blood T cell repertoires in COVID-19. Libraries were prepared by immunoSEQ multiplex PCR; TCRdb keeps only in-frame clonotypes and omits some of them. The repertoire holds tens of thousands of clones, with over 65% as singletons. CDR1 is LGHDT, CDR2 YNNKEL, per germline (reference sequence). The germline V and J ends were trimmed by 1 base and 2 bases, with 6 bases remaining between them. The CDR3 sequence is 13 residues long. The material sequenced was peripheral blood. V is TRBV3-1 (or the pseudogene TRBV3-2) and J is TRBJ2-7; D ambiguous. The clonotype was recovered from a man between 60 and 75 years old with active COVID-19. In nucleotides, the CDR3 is TGTGCCAGCAGCCAAGCTGAGGCCTACGAGCAGTACTTC. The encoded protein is CASSQAEAYEQYF.